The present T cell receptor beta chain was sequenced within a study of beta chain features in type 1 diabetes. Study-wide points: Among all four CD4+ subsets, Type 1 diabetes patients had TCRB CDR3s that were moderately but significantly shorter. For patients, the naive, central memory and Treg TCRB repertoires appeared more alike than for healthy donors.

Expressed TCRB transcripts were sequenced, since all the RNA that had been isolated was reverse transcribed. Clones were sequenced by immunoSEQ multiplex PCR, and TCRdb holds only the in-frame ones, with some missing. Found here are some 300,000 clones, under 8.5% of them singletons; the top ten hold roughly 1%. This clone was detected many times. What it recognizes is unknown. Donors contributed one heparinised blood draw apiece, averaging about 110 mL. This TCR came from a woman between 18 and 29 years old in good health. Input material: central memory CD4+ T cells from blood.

The CDR3 DNA reads TGTGCCAGCAGCGCTACCGGGACAGTCTATGGCTACACCTTC. This translates into CASSATGTVYGYTF. The genes are TRBV13 and TRBJ1-2; 7 positions agree with TRBD1. The V segment lost 5 bases and the J segment 4 bases; nucleotides outside the gene matches: 7. Germline CDR1 PRHDT, CDR2 FYEKMQ (reference sequence). CDR3 length equals 14 residues.